This is a list of T cell receptor beta chains from one sample in a study of shared clonotypes between healthy human individuals. Produced via immunoSEQ multiplex PCR; TCRdb's table is partial and in-frame only. The sample yields around 690,000 clones, about nine tenths seen once. The sample consisted of memory CD8+ T cells from PBMCs. The receptor set was obtained from a man aged 18 to 29 in good health. Some clones in this sample may be carry-over from other donors' samples. Both conserved end residues are part of each CDR3. The D gene is left open where the match is weak. Expanded clones get a size class; other rows say once, few or many, or leave the size out.

d_call | j_call | v_call | clone_size | cdr3_nt | cdr3_aa
TRBD1 | TRBJ2-5 | TRBV28 | NA | TGTGCCAGCAGTTTTACAGGGGATGAGACCCAGTACTTC | CASSFTGDETQYF
TRBD1 | TRBJ2-7 | TRBV9 | NA | TGTGCCAGCAGCGTAGACCGAGGGGGCCCCTACGAGCAGTACTTC | CASSVDRGGPYEQYF
NA | TRBJ1-1 | TRBV4-1 | NA | TGCGCCAGCAGCCAAGTATTTAAGGTTGTAGGGAGGAGAGCTGAAGCTTTCTTT | CASSQVFKVVGRRAEAFF
TRBD1 | TRBJ1-3 | TRBV4-1 | NA | TGCGCCAGCAGCCGAGTGGACAGGGGTTATGGAAACACCATATATTTT | CASSRVDRGYGNTIYF
NA | TRBJ2-7 | TRBV9 | once | TGTGCCAGCAGCGCCCTACGGACGAGCGAGCAGTACTTC | CASSALRTSEQYF
TRBD1 | TRBJ1-5 | TRBV4-1 | NA | TGCGCCAGCAGCCTTAGGACAGGGGGGGATCAGCCCCAGCATTTT | CASSLRTGGDQPQHF
TRBD1 | TRBJ2-1 | TRBV19 | NA | TGTGCCAGTAGTGCCGGGACAGGGTCCTACAATGAGCAGTTCTTC | CASSAGTGSYNEQFF
TRBD1 | TRBJ2-7 | TRBV4-3 | NA | TGCGCCAGCAGCCAAGTTTTCATTCCGACAGGGGGCCTGTACGAGCAGTACTTC | CASSQVFIPTGGLYEQYF
NA | TRBJ2-7 | TRBV2 | NA | TGTGCCAGCAGTGAAACGGCAGCAAGCTCCTACGAGCAGTACTTC | CASSETAASSYEQYF
NA | TRBJ2-6 | TRBV28 | NA | TGTGCCAGCAGTTTCTCCACCTCGACGCTTAGCTCTGGGGCCAACGTCCTGACTTTC | CASSFSTSTLSSGANVLTF
NA | TRBJ2-1 | TRBV11-2 | NA | TGTGCCAGCAACAAACGGGAGACAGGTTTAAATGAGCAGTTCTTC | CASNKRETGLNEQFF
NA | TRBJ2-2 | TRBV19 | once | TGTGCCAGTAGTATAGCAGGCGGGACCGGGGAGCTGTTTTTT | CASSIAGGTGELFF
TRBD1 | TRBJ2-4 | TRBV14 | NA | TGTGCCAGCAGCCAGACAGGGGGCTTAAACATTCAGTACTTC | CASSQTGGLNIQYF
NA | TRBJ1-2 | TRBV7-9 | few | TGTGCCAGCAGCTTAAGTTCTGGCTATGGCTACACCTTC | CASSLSSGYGYTF
TRBD1 | TRBJ2-7 | TRBV6-5 | NA | TGTGCCAGCAGTTACGGGGGACAGGGGGCCTACGAGCAGTACTTC | CASSYGGQGAYEQYF
TRBD2 | TRBJ2-7 | TRBV15 | NA | TGTGCCACCAGCCCTGCGGGGGAGGGGTACGAGCAGTACTTC | CATSPAGEGYEQYF
NA | TRBJ2-7 | TRBV4-1 | NA | TGCGCCAGCAGCCATGGTGACGGCTACGAGCAGTACTTC | CASSHGDGYEQYF
TRBD1 | TRBJ2-7 | TRBV9 | NA | TGTGCCAGCAGCGACCGGGACAGCCCCTACGAGCAGTACTTC | CASSDRDSPYEQYF
TRBD1 | TRBJ1-1 | TRBV28 | NA | TGTGCCAGCAGTTTTCCTACAACTCTACGACAGGGGAACACTGAAGCTTTCTTT | CASSFPTTLRQGNTEAFF
NA | TRBJ2-7 | TRBV27 | NA | TGTGCCAGCAGTACGGGCGGAGGGGCCGAGCAGTACTTC | CASSTGGGAEQYF
NA | TRBJ1-4 | TRBV10-3 | NA | TGTGCCATCAGTGAGGGGATCAGAGGTGAAAAACTGTTTTTT | CAISEGIRGEKLFF
NA | TRBJ1-2 | TRBV7-8 | NA | TGTGCCAGCAGCTTAGACACACAGGGAGACTATGGCTACACCTTC | CASSLDTQGDYGYTF
TRBD1 | TRBJ1-5 | TRBV4-1 | NA | TGCGCCAGCAGCTATAGGGACAGGGGGCTACTAAATCAGCCCCAGCATTTT | CASSYRDRGLLNQPQHF
NA | TRBJ2-7 | TRBV28 | NA | TGTGCCAGCACCGGGGGAGGAGGTTACGAGCAGTACTTC | CASTGGGGYEQYF
NA | TRBJ2-1 | TRBV27 | NA | TGTGCCAGCATGCGTGGGAGAAATGAGCAGTTCTTC | CASMRGRNEQFF
TRBD2 | TRBJ2-1 | TRBV14 | NA | TGTGCCAGCAGCCAAGCCGGGACTAGCGTCAATGAGCAGTTCTTC | CASSQAGTSVNEQFF
NA | TRBJ1-1 | TRBV19 | NA | TGTGCCAGTAGTATAGGAAGGCTGGGGATGAACACTGAAGCTTTCTTT | CASSIGRLGMNTEAFF
NA | TRBJ2-7 | TRBV5-5 | NA | TGTGCCAGCAGCTTGCTGCGGTCCCGCTCCTACGAGCAGTACTTC | CASSLLRSRSYEQYF
TRBD2 | TRBJ2-3 | TRBV28 | NA | TGTGCCAGCAGTTTGGTAGCGGGATCGAAAGATACGCAGTATTTT | CASSLVAGSKDTQYF
NA | TRBJ1-2 | TRBV30 | NA | TGTGCCTGGAGGAGGGAGGAGGTCTACTATGGCTACACCTTC | CAWRREEVYYGYTF
NA | TRBJ2-2 | TRBV2 | NA | TGTGCCAGCAGTTCCGGGCTAACACTATTGACCGGGGAGCTGTTTTTT | CASSSGLTLLTGELFF
TRBD2 | TRBJ2-1 | TRBV7-9 | NA | TGTGCCAGCAGCCCCCAGAGCGGGAACTCCTACAATGAGCAGTTCTTC | CASSPQSGNSYNEQFF
NA | TRBJ2-7 | TRBV6-5 | NA | TGTGCCAGCAGTTACTCAATAGGGGCCCGAACCTACGAGCAGTACTTC | CASSYSIGARTYEQYF
NA | TRBJ2-7 | TRBV7-9 | NA | TGTGCCAGCAGCCAAAGTACCGACGGACCAAGCTCCTACGAGCAGTACTTC | CASSQSTDGPSSYEQYF
TRBD1 | TRBJ1-1 | TRBV10-3 | NA | TGTGCCATCAGCCCGACAGGGTCGAACACTGAAGCTTTCTTT | CAISPTGSNTEAFF
NA | TRBJ2-3 | TRBV5-4 | once | TGTGCCAGCAGCTTAATTGCTCCGGATACGCAGTATTTT | CASSLIAPDTQYF
NA | TRBJ1-1 | TRBV11-2 | NA | TGTGCCAGCAGCCGGATGAACACTGAAGCTTTCTTT | CASSRMNTEAFF
NA | TRBJ1-1 | TRBV15 | NA | TGTGCCACCAGCAGAGGTGTAGGGCCGGGAACTGAAGCTTTCTTT | CATSRGVGPGTEAFF
NA | TRBJ1-4 | TRBV27 | once | TGTGCCAGCAGTTTATCGCGGGGACGGACTGAAAAACTGTTTTTT | CASSLSRGRTEKLFF
TRBD1 | TRBJ2-3 | TRBV27 | NA | TGTGCCAGCAGCCTAAGACAGGGTTTTTTCCCGCCAGATACGCAGTATTTT | CASSLRQGFFPPDTQYF
NA | TRBJ2-3 | TRBV6-5 | once | TGTGCCAGCAGCGGGATGACGAGCACAGATACGCAGTATTTT | CASSGMTSTDTQYF
TRBD1 | TRBJ2-7 | TRBV5-6 | NA | TGTGCCAGCAGCCCCGCCTCCAGGGACAGGGGGATCTACGAGCAGTACTTC | CASSPASRDRGIYEQYF
TRBD1 | TRBJ2-7 | TRBV11-3 | NA | TGTGCCAGCAGCTACGGCTCAGGGACAGGGGCCGACGAGCAGTACTTC | CASSYGSGTGADEQYF
NA | TRBJ2-3 | TRBV27 | NA | TGTGCCAGCGGCCCCCCTTTATCGAGCGCAGATACGCAGTATTTT | CASGPPLSSADTQYF
NA | TRBJ1-2 | TRBV4-1 | NA | TGCGCCAGCAGTCAGACCGTCGACAGTACTCTCAGCTATGGCTACACCTTC | CASSQTVDSTLSYGYTF
NA | TRBJ1-4 | TRBV27 | NA | TGTGCCAGCACCACACGTCGAGCCGGGCAGACGGGTGAAAAACTGTTTTTT | CASTTRRAGQTGEKLFF
NA | TRBJ2-1 | TRBV27 | NA | TGTGCCAGCAGTTTACTTCGCCAAACCTACAATGAGCAGTTCTTC | CASSLLRQTYNEQFF
TRBD2 | TRBJ2-1 | TRBV2 | NA | TGTGCCAGCAGTGGGGGACTAGCGGCCTCCTATGAGCAGTTCTTC | CASSGGLAASYEQFF
NA | TRBJ2-7 | TRBV6-1 | NA | TGTGCCAGCAGTGTTCACAGGGGGGGCTACGAGCAGTACTTC | CASSVHRGGYEQYF